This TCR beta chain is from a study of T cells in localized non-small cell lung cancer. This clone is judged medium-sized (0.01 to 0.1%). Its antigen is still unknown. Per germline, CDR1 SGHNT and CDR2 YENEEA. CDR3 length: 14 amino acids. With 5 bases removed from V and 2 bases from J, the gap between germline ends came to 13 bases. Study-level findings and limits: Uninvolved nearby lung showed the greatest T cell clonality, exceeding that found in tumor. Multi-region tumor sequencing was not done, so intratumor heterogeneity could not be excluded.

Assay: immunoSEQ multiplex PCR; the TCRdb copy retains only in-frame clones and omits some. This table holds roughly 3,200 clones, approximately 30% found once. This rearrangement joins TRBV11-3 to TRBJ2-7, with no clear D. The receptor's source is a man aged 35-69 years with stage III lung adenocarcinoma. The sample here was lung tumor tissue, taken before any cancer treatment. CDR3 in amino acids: CASSPGGHPYEQYV. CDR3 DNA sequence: TGTGCCAGCAGCCCCGGTGGGCATCCCTACGAGCAGTACGTC.